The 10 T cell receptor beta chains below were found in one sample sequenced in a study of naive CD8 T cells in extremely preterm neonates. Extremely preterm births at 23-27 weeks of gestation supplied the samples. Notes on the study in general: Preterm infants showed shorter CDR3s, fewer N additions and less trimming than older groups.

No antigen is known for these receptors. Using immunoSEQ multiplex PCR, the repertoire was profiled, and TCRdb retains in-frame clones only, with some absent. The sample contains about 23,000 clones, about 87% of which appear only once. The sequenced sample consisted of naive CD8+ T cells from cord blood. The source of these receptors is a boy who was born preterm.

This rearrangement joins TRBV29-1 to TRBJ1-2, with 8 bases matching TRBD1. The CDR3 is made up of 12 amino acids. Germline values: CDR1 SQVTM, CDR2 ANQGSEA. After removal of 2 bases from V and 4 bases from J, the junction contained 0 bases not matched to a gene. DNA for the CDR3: TGCAGCGTTGAAACAGGGGGCTATGGCTACACCTTC. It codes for CSVETGGYGYTF.

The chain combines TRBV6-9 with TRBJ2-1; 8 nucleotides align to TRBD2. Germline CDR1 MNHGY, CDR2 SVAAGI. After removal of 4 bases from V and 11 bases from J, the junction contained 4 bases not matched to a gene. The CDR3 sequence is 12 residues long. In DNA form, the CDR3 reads TGTGCCAGCAGTTTCGGGGGGGCCAAGCAGTTCTTC. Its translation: CASSFGGAKQFF.

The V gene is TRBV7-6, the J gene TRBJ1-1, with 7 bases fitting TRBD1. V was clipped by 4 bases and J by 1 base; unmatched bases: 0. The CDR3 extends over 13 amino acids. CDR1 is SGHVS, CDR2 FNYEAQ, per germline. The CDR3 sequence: CASSWDRNTEAFF. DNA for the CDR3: TGTGCCAGCAGCTGGGACAGGAACACTGAAGCTTTCTTT.

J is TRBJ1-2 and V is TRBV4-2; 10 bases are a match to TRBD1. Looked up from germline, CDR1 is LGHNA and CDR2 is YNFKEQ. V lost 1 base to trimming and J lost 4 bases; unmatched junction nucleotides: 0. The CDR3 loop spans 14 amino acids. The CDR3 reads CASSQGTGGYGYTF. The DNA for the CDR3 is TGTGCCAGCAGCCAAGGGACAGGGGGCTATGGCTACACCTTC.

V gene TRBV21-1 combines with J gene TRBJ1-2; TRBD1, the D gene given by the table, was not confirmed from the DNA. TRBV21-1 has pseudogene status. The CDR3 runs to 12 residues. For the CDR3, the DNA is TGTGCCAGCAGCAAAAGGGGCTATGGCTACACCTTC. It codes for CASSKRGYGYTF.

The CDR3 region has the DNA TGCGCCAGCAGCCATGGGTTGGGACAGGGCTCCTACGAGCAGTACTTC. Encoded protein: CASSHGLGQGSYEQYF. V and J are TRBV4-1 and TRBJ2-7; 9 nucleotides align to TRBD1. CDR3 length: 16 residues. The J segment lost 0 bases and the V segment lost 3 bases, leaving 6 bases of the junction unmatched. CDR1 and CDR2 from the germline V gene are MGHRA and YSYEKL.

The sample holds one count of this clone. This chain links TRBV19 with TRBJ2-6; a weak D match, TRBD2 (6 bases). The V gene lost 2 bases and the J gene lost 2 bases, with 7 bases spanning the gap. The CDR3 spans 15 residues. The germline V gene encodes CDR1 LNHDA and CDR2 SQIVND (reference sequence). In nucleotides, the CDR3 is TGTGCCAGTAGTATATCGGGGGCTGGGGCCAACGTCCTGACTTTC. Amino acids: CASSISGAGANVLTF.

CDR3 residues: CASSELGTIYEQYF. CDR3 sequence (DNA): TGTGCCAGCAGTGAATTGGGGACTATCTACGAGCAGTACTTC. The V and J genes are TRBV25-1 and TRBJ2-7; TRBD2 matches 7 bases. Germline assignment: CDR1 MGHDK and CDR2 SYGVNS. Trimming removed 1 base from V and 3 bases from J; junction bases left unmatched: 3. The CDR3 has 14 residues.

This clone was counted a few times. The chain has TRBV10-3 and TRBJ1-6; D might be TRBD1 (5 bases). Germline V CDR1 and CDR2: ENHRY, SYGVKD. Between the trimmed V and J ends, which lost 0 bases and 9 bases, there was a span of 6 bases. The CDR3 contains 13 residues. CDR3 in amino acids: CAISESGASPLHF. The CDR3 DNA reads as TGTGCCATCAGTGAGTCAGGGGCTTCACCCCTCCACTTT.

This CDR3 is CSVEAYTQYF. DNA for the CDR3: TGCAGCGTTGAGGCCTATACGCAGTATTTT. V is TRBV29-1 and J is TRBJ2-3; D remains ambiguous. Deletions cut 3 bases from V and 7 bases from J, with 5 bases between. This CDR3 has 10 residues. The germline gives CDR1 SQVTM, CDR2 ANQGSEA.